One and the same sample provided the 5 T cell receptor beta chains below, sequenced in a study of blood T cell repertoires in COVID-19. Profiled with immunoSEQ multiplex PCR; TCRdb holds only in-frame clones, not every one. The data show about 200,000 clones, 75% to 85% seen once. The specimen was peripheral blood. These TCRs come from a human donor in a cohort sampled during active COVID-19.

This clone was observed once. The V gene is TRBV4-1, the J gene TRBJ2-1, with a tentative D call TRBD1 (6 bases). Germline CDR1 reads MGHRA; CDR2 reads YSYEKL. Between the trimmed V and J ends, which lost 3 bases and 5 bases, there was a span of 14 bases. CDR3 size: 15 residues. CDR3 nucleotides: TGCGCCAGCAGCCAGGCCGGTGGGGGCCACAATGAGCAGTTCTTC. Translating gives CASSQAGGGHNEQFF.

Details on this clone: The same CDR3 also results from other DNA sequences found in this sample. This rearrangement joins TRBV18 to TRBJ2-7; 13 bases match TRBD2. Trimming removed 1 base from V and 3 bases from J; junction bases left unmatched: 0. This CDR3 spans 15 amino acids. The germline V gene encodes CDR1 KGHSH and CDR2 LQKENI. CDR3 sequence reads: CASSPRTSGSYEQYF. For the CDR3, the DNA is TGTGCCAGCTCACCACGGACTAGCGGGAGCTACGAGCAGTACTTC.

V and J are TRBV12-5 and TRBJ2-7; 10 bases align to TRBD2. Germline CDR1 LGHNT, CDR2 FRNRAP. The CDR3 sequence is 16 residues long. The V and J ends lost 6 bases and 2 bases, in that order; junction bases with no gene match: 10. CDR3 nucleotides: TGTGCTAGTGGACCTCTTTCTAGCGGGAGCACCTACGAGCAGTACTTC. Residues: CASGPLSSGSTYEQYF.

This clone was seen once. The rearrangement uses TRBV19 and TRBJ2-3, with D uncertain. The CDR3 sequence is 15 residues long. The V end was cut by 1 base, the J end by 0 bases, with 8 bases between. Germline V gene sequence: CDR1 LNHDA, CDR2 SQIVND (reference sequence). The CDR3 DNA sequence: TGTGCCAGTAGTATAGTACTCCATAGCACAGATACGCAGTATTTT. This sequence encodes CASSIVLHSTDTQYF.

The CDR3 sequence is CASSGTGTGGDNYGYTF. CDR3 coding DNA: TGTGCCAGCAGCGGCACCGGGACAGGGGGTGATAACTATGGCTACACCTTC. The gene calls are TRBV7-8 and TRBJ1-2; TRBD1 matches 11 bases. Losses at the gene ends were 5 bases for V and 1 base for J; bases not matched to a gene: 9. CDR1 is SGHVS and CDR2 is FQNEAQ in the germline V gene. CDR3 length: 17 amino acids.